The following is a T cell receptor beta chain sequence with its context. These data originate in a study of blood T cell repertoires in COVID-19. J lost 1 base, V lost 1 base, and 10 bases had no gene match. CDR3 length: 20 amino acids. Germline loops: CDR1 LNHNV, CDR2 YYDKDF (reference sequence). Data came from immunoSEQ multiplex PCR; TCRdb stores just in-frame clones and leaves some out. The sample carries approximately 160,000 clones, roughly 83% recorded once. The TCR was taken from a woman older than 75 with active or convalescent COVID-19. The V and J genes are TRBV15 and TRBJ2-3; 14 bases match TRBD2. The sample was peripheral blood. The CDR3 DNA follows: TGTGCCACCAGCAGAGTGATGAGACTAGCGGGGGGGCTAGGCACAGATACGCAGTATTTT. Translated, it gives CATSRVMRLAGGLGTDTQYF.